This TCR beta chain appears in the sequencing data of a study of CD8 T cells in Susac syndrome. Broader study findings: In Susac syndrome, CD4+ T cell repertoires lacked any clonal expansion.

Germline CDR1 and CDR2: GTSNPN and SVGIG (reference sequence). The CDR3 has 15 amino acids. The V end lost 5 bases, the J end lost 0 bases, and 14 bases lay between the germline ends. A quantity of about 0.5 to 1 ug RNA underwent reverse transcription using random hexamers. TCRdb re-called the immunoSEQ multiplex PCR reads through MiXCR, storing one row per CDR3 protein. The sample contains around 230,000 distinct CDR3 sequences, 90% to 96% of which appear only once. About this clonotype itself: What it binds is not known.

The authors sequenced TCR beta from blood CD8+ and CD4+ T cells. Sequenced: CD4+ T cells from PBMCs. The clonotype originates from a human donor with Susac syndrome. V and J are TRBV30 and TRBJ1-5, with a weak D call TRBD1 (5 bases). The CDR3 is CAWGRDGYSNQPQHF. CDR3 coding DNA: TGTGCCTGGGGTAGGGACGGCTATAGCAATCAGCCCCAGCATTTT.